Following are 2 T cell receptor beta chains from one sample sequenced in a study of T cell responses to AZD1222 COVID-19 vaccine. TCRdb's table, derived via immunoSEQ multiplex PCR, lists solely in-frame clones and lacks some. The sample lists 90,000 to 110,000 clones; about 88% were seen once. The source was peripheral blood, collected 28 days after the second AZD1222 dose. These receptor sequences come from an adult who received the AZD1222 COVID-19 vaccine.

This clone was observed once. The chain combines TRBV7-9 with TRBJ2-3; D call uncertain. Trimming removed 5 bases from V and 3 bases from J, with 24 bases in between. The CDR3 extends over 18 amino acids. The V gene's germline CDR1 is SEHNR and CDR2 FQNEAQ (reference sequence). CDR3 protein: CASSHPYRPGEPTDTQYF. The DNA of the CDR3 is TGTGCCAGCAGCCATCCATATCGCCCGGGCGAGCCTACAGATACGCAGTATTTT.

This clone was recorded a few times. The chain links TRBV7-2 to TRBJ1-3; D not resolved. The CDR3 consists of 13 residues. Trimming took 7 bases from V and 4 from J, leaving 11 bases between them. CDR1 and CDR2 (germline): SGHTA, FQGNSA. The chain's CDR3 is CASTAGSGNTIYF. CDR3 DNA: TGTGCCAGCACCGCCGGGTCCGGAAACACCATATATTTT. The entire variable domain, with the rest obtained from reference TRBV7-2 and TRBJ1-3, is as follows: GAGVSQSPSNKVTEKGKDVELRCDPISGHTALYWYRQSLGQGLEFLIYFQGNSAPDKSGLPSDRFSAERTGGSVSTLTIQRTQQEDSAVYLCASTAGSGNTIYFGEGSWLTVV.